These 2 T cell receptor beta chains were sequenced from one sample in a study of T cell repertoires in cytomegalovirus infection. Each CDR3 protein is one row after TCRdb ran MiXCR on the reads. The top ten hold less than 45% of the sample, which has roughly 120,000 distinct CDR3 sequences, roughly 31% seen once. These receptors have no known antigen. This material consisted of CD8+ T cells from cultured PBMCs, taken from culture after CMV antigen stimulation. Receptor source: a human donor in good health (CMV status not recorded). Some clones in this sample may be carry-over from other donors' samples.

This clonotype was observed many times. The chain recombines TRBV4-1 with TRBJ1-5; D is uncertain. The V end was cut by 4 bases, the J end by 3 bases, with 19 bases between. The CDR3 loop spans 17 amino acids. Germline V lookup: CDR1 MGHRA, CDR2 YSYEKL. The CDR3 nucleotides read TGCGCCAGCAGCCCCAGGACTGGGAGGTCCCTCAATCAGCCCCAGCATTTT. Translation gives CASSPRTGRSLNQPQHF.

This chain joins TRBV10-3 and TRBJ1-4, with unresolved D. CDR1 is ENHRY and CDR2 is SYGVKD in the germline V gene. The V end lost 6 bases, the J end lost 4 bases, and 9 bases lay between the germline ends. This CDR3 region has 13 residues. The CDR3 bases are TGTGCCATCAGAGGGCAGTTTAATGAAAAACTGTTTTTT. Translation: CAIRGQFNEKLFF.